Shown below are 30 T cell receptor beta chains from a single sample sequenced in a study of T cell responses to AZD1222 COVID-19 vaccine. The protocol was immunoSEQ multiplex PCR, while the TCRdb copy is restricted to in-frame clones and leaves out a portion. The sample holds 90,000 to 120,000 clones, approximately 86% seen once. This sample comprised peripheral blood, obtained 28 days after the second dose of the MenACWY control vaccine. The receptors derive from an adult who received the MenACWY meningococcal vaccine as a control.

CDR3 in amino acids: CASSVRRDGGKLFF. CDR3 nucleotide sequence: TGTGCCAGCAGCGTCCGGAGGGACGGGGGAAAACTGTTTTTT. The chain is built from TRBV9 and TRBJ1-4; maybe TRBD1 (5 bases). Germline-derived CDR1 and CDR2 are SGDLS and YYNGEE. The CDR3 runs 14 residues. The ends were cut back, 2 bases at V and 10 bases at J, with 15 bases in the middle.

CDR3 sequence: CASSFDGGGNEQYF. Written as DNA, the CDR3 is TGTGCCAGTAGTTTCGACGGGGGAGGTAACGAGCAGTACTTC. V gene TRBV19 combines with J gene TRBJ2-7, with TRBD2 as a possible D gene (6 bases). Germline CDR1 reads LNHDA; CDR2 reads SQIVND (reference sequence). V lost 5 bases, J lost 5 bases, and 16 bases lay in between. The length of the CDR3 is 14 residues.

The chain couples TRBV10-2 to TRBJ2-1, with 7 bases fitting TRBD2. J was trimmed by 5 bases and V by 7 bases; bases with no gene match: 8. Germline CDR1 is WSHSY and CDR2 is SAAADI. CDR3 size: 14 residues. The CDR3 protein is CASKNGGSDNEQFF. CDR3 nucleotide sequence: TGCGCCAGCAAGAACGGGGGGTCGGACAATGAGCAGTTCTTC.

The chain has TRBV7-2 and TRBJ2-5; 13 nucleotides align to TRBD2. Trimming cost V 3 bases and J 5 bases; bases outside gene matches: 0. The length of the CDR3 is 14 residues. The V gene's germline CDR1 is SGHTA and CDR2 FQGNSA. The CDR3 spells CASSLTSGGETQYF. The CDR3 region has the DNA TGTGCCAGCAGCTTGACTAGCGGGGGGGAGACCCAGTACTTC.

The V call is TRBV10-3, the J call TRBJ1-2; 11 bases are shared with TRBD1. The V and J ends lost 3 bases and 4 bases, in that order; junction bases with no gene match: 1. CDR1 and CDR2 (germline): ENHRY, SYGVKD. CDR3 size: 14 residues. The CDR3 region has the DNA TGTGCCATCAGTGACGGGACAGGGGGCTATGGCTACACCTTC. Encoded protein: CAISDGTGGYGYTF.

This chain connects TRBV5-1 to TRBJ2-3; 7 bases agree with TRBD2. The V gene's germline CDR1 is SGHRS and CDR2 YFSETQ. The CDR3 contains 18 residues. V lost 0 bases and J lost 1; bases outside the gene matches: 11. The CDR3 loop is CASSLESRLAYGTDTQYF. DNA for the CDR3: TGCGCCAGCAGCTTGGAATCGCGACTAGCTTACGGCACAGATACGCAGTATTTT.

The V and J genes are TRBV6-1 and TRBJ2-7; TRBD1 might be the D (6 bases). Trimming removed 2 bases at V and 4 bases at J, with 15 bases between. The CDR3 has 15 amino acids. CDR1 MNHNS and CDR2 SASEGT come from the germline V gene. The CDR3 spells CASSEQPGDRYEQYF. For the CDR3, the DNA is TGTGCCAGCAGTGAACAGCCAGGGGATCGTTACGAGCAGTACTTC.

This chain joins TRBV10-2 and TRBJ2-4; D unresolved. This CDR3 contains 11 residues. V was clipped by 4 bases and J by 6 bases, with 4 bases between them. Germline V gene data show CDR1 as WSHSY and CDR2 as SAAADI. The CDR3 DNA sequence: TGCGCCAGCAGTGGCAGAAACATTCAGTACTTC. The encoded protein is CASSGRNIQYF.

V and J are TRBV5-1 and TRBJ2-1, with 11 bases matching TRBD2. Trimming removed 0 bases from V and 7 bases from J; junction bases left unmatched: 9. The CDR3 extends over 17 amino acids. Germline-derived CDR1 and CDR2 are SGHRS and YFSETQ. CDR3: CASSLGLAGSTGNEQFF. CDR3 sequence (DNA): TGCGCCAGCAGCTTGGGACTAGCGGGGAGCACCGGGAATGAGCAGTTCTTC.

The CDR3 DNA reads as TGTGCCACCAGCAGAGAACAGGTCGCCCAAGAGACCCAGTACTTC. This codes for CATSREQVAQETQYF. This rearrangement joins TRBV15 to TRBJ2-5; weak D call: TRBD1 (5 bases). Germline CDR1 reads LNHNV; CDR2 reads YYDKDF (reference sequence). Trimming removed 0 bases from V and 1 base from J, with 9 bases in between. The CDR3 covers 15 residues.

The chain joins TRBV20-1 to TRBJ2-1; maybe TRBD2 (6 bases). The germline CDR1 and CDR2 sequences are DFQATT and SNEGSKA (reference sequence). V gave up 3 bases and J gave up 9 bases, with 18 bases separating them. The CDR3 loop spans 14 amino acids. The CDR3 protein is CSASLVAREPEQFF. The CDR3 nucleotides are TGCAGTGCTAGTTTGGTTGCGCGGGAACCTGAGCAGTTCTTC.

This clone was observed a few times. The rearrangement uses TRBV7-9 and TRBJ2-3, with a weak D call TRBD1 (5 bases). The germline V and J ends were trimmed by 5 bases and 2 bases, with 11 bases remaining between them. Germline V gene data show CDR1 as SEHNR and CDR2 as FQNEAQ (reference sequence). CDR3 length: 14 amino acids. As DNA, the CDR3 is TGTGCCAGCAGCCAAGACAGACTCACAGATACGCAGTATTTT. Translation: CASSQDRLTDTQYF.

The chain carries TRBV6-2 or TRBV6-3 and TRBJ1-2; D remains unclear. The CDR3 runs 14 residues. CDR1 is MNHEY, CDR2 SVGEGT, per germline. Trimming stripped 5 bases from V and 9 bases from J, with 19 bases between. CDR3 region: CASSDPPTSMRYTF. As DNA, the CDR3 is TGTGCCAGCAGTGATCCTCCAACCTCTATGCGCTACACCTTC.

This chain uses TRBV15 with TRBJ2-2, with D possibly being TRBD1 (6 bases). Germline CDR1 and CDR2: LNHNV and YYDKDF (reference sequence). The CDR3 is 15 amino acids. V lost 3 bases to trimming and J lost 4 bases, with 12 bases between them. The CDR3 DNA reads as TGTGCCACCAGCAGCCAGGGGCAGGCCACCGGGGAGCTGTTTTTT. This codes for CATSSQGQATGELFF.

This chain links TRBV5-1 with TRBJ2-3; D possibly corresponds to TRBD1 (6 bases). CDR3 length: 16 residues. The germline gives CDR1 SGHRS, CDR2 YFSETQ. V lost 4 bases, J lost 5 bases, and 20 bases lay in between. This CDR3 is CASSATQGGIGDTQYF. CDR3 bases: TGCGCCAGCAGCGCAACACAGGGTGGTATAGGAGATACGCAGTATTTT.

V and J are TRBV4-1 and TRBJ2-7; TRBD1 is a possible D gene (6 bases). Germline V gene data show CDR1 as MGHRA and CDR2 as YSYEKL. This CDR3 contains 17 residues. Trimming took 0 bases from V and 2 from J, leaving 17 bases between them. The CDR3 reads CASSQDSNRDRAYEQYF. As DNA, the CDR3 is TGCGCCAGCAGCCAAGACTCTAACAGGGATCGGGCCTACGAGCAGTACTTC.

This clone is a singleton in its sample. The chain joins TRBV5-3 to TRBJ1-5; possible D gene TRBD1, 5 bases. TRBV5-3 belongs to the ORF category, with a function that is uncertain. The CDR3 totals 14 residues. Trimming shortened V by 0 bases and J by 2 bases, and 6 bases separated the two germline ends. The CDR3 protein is CARSLGGCNQPQHF. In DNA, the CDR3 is TGTGCCAGAAGCTTGGGGGGGTGCAATCAGCCCCAGCATTTT.

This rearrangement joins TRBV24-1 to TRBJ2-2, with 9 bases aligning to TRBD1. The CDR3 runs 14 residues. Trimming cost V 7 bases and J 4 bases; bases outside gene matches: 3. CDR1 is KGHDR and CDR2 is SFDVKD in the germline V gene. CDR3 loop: CATSGTGLTGELFF. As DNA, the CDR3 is TGTGCCACCAGCGGGACAGGGCTCACCGGGGAGCTGTTTTTT.

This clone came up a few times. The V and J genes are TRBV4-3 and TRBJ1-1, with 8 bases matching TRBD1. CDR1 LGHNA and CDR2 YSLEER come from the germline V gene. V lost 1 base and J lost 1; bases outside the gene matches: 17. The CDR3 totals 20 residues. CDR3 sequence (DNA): TGCGCCAGCAGCCAAGTCCCGAGACAGGGGTTTGGAAGTGGGAACACTGAAGCTTTCTTT. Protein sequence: CASSQVPRQGFGSGNTEAFF.

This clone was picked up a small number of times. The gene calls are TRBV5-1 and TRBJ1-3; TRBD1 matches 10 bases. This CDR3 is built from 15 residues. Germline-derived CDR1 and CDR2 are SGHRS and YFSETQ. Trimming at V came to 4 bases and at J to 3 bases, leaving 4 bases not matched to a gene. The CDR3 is CASSPRDRGGNTIYF. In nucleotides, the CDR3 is TGCGCCAGCAGCCCCCGGGACAGGGGTGGAAACACCATATATTTT.

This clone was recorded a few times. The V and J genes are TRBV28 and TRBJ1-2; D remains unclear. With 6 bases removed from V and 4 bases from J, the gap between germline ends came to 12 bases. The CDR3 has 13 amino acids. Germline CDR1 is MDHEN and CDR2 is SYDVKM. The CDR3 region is CASRLGGRYGYTF. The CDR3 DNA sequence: TGTGCCAGCAGACTTGGAGGGCGCTATGGCTACACCTTC.

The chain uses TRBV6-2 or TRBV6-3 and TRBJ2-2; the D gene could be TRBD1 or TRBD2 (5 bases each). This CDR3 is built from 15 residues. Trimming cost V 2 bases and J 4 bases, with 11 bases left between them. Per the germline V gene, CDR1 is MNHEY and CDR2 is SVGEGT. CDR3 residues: CASSYEGLGTGELFF. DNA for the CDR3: TGTGCCAGCAGTTACGAGGGGTTAGGCACCGGGGAGCTGTTTTTT.

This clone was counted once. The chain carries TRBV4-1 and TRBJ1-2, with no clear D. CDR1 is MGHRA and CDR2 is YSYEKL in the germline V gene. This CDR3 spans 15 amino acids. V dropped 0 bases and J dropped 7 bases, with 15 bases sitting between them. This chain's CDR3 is CASSQDLSGGAGYTF. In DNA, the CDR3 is TGCGCCAGCAGCCAAGATTTATCGGGTGGCGCTGGCTACACCTTC.

The CDR3 reads CASRRRLTSDTQYF. As DNA, the CDR3 is TGTGCCAGCAGGAGGCGACTGACGTCAGATACGCAGTATTTT. The V call is TRBV2, the J call TRBJ2-3, with D hard to call. Germline V gene sequence: CDR1 SNHLY, CDR2 FYNNEI. This CDR3 is 14 amino acids long. V was pared by 6 bases and J by 4 bases, with 14 bases between.

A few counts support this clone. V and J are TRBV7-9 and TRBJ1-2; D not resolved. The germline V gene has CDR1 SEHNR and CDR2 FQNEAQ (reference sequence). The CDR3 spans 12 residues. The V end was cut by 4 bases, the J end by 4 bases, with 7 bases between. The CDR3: CASSSAPYGYTF. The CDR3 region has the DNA TGTGCCAGCAGCTCCGCCCCCTATGGCTACACCTTC. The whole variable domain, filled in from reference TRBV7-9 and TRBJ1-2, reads DTGVSQNPRHKITKRGQNVTFRCDPISEHNRLYWYRQTLGQGPEFLTYFQNEAQLEKSRLLSDRFSAERPKGSFSTLEIQRTEQGDSAMYLCASSSAPYGYTFGSGTRLTVV.

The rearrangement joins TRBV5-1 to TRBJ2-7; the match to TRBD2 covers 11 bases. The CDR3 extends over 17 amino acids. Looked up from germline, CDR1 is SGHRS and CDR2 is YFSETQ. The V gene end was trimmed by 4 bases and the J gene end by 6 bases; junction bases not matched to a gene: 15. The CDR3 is CASSLQTSGGVIGEQYF. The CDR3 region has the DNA TGCGCCAGCAGCCTCCAAACTAGCGGGGGAGTTATTGGCGAGCAGTACTTC.

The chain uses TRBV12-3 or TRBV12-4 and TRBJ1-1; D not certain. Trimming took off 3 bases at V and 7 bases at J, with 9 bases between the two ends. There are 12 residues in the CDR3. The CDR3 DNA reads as TGTGCCAGCAGTTTTGAGACAAGTGAAGCTTTCTTT. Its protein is CASSFETSEAFF.

Here the CDR3 DNA reads TGTGCCAGCAGCTTAGTGGCCAGCAATTCACCCCTCCACTTT. It translates to CASSLVASNSPLHF. The chain joins TRBV5-6 to TRBJ1-6; D call uncertain. V was clipped by 2 bases and J by 7 bases, with 10 bases between them. This CDR3 has 14 residues. CDR1 is SGHDT, CDR2 YYEEEE, per germline.

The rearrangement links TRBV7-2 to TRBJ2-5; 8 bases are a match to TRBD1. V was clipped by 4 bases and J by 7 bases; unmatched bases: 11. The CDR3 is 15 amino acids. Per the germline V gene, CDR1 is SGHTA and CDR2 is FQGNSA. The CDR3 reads CASSSQGQVGGTQYF. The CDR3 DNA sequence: TGTGCCAGCAGCTCCCAGGGACAGGTCGGGGGGACCCAGTACTTC.

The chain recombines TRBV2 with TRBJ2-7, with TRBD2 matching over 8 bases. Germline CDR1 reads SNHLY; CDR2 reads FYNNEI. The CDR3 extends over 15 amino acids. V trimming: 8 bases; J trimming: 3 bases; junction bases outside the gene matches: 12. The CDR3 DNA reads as TGTGCCAGCGGGGACCCGGCTAGCGGGCACTACGAGCAGTACTTC. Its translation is CASGDPASGHYEQYF.